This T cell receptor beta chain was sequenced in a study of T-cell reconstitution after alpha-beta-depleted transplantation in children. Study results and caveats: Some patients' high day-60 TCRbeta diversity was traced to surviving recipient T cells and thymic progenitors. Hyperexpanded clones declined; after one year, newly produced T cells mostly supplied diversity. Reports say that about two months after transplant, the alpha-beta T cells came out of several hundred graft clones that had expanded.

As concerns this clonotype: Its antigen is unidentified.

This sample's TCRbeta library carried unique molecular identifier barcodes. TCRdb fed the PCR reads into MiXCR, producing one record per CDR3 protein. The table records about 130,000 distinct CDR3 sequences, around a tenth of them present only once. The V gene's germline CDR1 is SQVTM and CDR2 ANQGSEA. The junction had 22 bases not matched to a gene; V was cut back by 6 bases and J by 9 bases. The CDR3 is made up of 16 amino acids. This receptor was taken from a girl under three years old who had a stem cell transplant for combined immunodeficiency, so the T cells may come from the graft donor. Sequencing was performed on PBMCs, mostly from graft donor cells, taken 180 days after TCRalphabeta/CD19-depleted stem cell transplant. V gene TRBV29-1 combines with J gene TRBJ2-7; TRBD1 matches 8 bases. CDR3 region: CSVVTGDHSPANGQYF. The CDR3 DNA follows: TGCAGCGTAGTGACAGGGGACCATTCCCCCGCAAATGGGCAGTACTTC.